The present T cell receptor (beta chain) was sequenced within a study of STAT5B mutations in CD4+ large granular lymphocyte leukemia (dated by TCRdb to 2021 to 2024). Notes on the research overall: Among healthy controls, the CDR3 'QG' motif was associated with a particular HLA allele. TCRbeta repertoires of CD4+ T-cell large granular lymphocyte leukemia patients were compared with those of healthy blood donors. Flow cytometry on FACSCanto II or FACSVerse confirmed that purified fractions exceeded 95% purity among lymphocytes.

Points the paper makes about the study in general: Data were not HLA-matched; higher clonality in CD4+ versus CD8+ T-LGLL could reflect the relatively small sample size. Enrichment of TRBV06-family usage was observed among the top patient clones (8/27) relative to healthy controls (2/35). Greater clonality appeared to be present in CD4-sorted patient repertoires than in healthy CD4+ repertoires, and the difference was retained after the putative leukemic clones were removed. Main leukemic clonotypes were private to each patient, although under 30% appeared at low frequency in other patients' non-leukemic repertoires.

This clone was counted between two and nine times. Its antigen remains undetermined. It has no much larger one-base neighbor in the sample; base qualities were not kept. The healthy controls were over 30 blood donors, and the buffy coats of these donors were supplied by the Finnish Red Cross blood service. All TCR-sequenced material derived from peripheral blood: patient blood samples and healthy donor buffy coats. Peripheral blood mononuclear cells were isolated by Ficoll-Hypaque gradient centrifugation. CD4+ cells were purified magnetically from the buffy coats of healthy controls. The Gentra Puregene Cell and Tissue kit was used for genomic DNA extraction, and quantification was performed on a Qubit 2.0 fluorometer. According to the germline V gene, CDR1 reads SGDLS and CDR2 reads YYNGEE. The CDR3 goes from the cysteine to the phenylalanine over 17 residues. CDR3 DNA is the only sequence kept; it has 51 bases, read in frame from the first base. V drops 0 bases and J drops 5 bases, leaving 18 bases in between.

The immunoSEQ assay at survey resolution was used to sequence TCRbeta rearrangements from genomic DNA. On the study's bioinformatics: In the TCR sequencing data, the lowest productive clonotype frequency that could be detected was 2.59 x 10-5. Only productive TCRbeta rearrangements, defined as complete and in-frame sequences, were included in the analyses. Simpson clonality, calculated in the immunoSEQ Analyzer version 3.0, was used as the measure of sample clonality. Clones were binned by frequency as very rare, small, medium, large (1-20%) or hyperexpanded (>20%). OLGA 1.2.3 estimated generation probabilities, VDJtools produced V-gene circos plots, VDJdb was queried for specificities, and GLIPH identified CDR3 motifs. The clones in this table, taken by TCRdb from immuneACCESS, are in-frame only. Not every clone is retained; where verified, under half of the shortfall comes from an unresolved V gene, and the cause of the rest is unknown. The DNA was the basis for D and trimming; V, J and clone size are from that table. The sample table contains about 23,000 clones; only one count was recorded for over 60% of them. The biggest ten clones account for approximately 0.4% of the sample.

The sample comprised CD4+ T cells from blood buffy coats. This sequence was found in a human donor in good health. The rearrangement joined TRBV9 to TRBJ2-1; TRBD2 is a possible D gene, resting on 6 matching bases. The CDR3 amino acid sequence is: CASSVGWAGLFDNEQFF. The DNA reads as follows: TGTGCCAGCAGCGTAGGGTGGGCGGGGCTATTCGACAATGAGCAGTTCTTC.